This T cell receptor beta chain was sequenced in a study of blood T cell repertoires in COVID-19. As for the study in general: T cells, B-cell-depleted T cells, or PBMCs supplied cDNA or gDNA.

Germline CDR1 LGHDT, CDR2 YNNKEL (reference sequence). J was trimmed by 1 base and V by 1 base; bases with no gene match: 7. This CDR3 contains 17 residues. Profiling relied on immunoSEQ multiplex PCR, and the TCRdb table lists in-frame clones only, not all of them. The sample holds 110,000 or so clones, 70% to 85% seen once. Sample: peripheral blood. The chain joins TRBV3-1 (or the pseudogene TRBV3-2) to TRBJ2-7; the match to TRBD1 covers 10 bases. The sequence was collected from a woman aged 40 to 49 with acute or convalescent COVID-19. The CDR3 nucleotides read TGTGCCAGCAGCCAAGGGTTTGACAGGGGGCTTTCCTACGAGCAGTACTTC. Protein sequence: CASSQGFDRGLSYEQYF.